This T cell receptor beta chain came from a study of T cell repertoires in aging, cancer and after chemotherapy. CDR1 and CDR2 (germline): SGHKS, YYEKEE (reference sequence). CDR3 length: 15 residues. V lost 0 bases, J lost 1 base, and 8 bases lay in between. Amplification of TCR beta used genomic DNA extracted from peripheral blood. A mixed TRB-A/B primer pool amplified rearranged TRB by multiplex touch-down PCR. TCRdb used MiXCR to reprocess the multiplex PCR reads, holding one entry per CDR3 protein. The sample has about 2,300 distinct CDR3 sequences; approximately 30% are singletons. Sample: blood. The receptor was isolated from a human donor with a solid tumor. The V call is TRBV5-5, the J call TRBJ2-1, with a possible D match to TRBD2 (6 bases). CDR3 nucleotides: TGTGCCAGCAGCTTGGTTAGCGGATCCTACAATGAGCAGTTCTTC. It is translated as CASSLVSGSYNEQFF. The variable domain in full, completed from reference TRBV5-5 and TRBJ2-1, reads DAGVTQSPTHLIKTRGQQVTLRCSPISGHKSVSWYQQVLGQGPQFIFQYYEKEERGRGNFPDRFSARQFPNYSSELNVNALLLGDSALYLCASSLVSGSYNEQFFGPGTRLTVL.